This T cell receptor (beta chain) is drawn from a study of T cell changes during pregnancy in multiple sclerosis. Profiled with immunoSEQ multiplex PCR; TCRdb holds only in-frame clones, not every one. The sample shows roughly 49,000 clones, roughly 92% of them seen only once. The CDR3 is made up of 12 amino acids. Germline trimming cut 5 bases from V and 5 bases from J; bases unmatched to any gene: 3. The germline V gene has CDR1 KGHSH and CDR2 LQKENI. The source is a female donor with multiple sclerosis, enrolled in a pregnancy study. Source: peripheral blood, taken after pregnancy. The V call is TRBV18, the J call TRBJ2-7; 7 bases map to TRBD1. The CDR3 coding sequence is TGTGCCAGCTCATCGGACAGGAACGAGCAGTACTTC. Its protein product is CASSSDRNEQYF.